Described below is a single T cell receptor (beta chain) sequence and its context. Its antigen is undetermined. Germline CDR1 and CDR2: GTSNPN and SVGIG (reference sequence). The CDR3 sequence is 14 residues long. V was cut by 5 bases and J by 5 bases, with 18 bases left in between. The sample belongs to a study of cytomegalovirus exposure and HLA in healthy donors. As for the study in general: Earlier results showed 90 million to 120 million unique TCR beta sequences derived from 150 million to 200 million T cells. Broader study findings: In a later analysis, CMV-associated beta chains were mostly HLA-associated, it appeared. Highly shared sequence variants in one cluster were likely a sequencing artifact.

The PCR employed 60 Vbeta primers together with 13 Jbeta primers. The assay was immunoSEQ multiplex PCR, and TCRdb's table has in-frame clones only and misses some. The table lists about 140,000 clones, roughly 86% of them singletons. The TCR originated in a man aged 18 to 30 in good health and CMV-seropositive. The material sequenced was PBMCs. V usage is TRBV30 and J usage is TRBJ1-1; TRBD1 is a possible D gene (6 bases). DNA for the CDR3: TGTGCCTGGCTTGGGGGGGGGCGCCGGACTGAAGCTTTCTTT. Its translation: CAWLGGGRRTEAFF.